This record covers a single T cell receptor (beta chain). As yet, its antigen is unknown. This record comes from a study of cytomegalovirus exposure and HLA in healthy donors. Unmatched junction bases numbered 4, after V lost 5 bases and J lost 4 bases. CDR1 is SGHVS, CDR2 FNYEAQ, per germline. The CDR3 is 14 residues long. Study-wide results and caveats: Highly shared variants forming one cluster were likely a sequencing artifact. The study listed roughly 150 cytomegalovirus-associated TCR beta chains. Later analysis showed TCR association rates varying by HLA locus, highest for DRB1 and lowest for HLA-C.

Amplification used 60 Vbeta primers and 13 Jbeta primers. The repertoire was sequenced with immunoSEQ multiplex PCR; TCRdb's copy has only in-frame clones and lacks some. The sample consists of about 150,000 clones, roughly 80% of them appearing once. This sequence was found in a man in his late teens or twenties in good health and CMV-seropositive. The V call is TRBV7-6, the J call TRBJ1-2; TRBD1 aligns across 10 bases. Sequenced sample: PBMCs. The CDR3 here is CASSKTGGCYGYTF. The CDR3, as DNA: TGTGCCAGCAGCAAGACAGGGGGCTGCTATGGCTACACCTTC.